Each of the 22 T cell receptor beta chains below was sequenced from the same sample in a study of tumor and adjacent non-tumor tissue in lung cancer. RNA was extracted from bulk tissue without any cell sorting. This non-tumor lung sample came from over 3 cm beyond the tumor edge. The library came from three nested PCR rounds adapted from ARM-PCR protocols. Each CDR3 protein is one row after TCRdb ran MiXCR on the multiplex PCR reads. Of about 48,000 distinct CDR3 sequences listed, 60% to 65% were seen once; the top ten hold about 29%. The sample consisted of distant non-tumor lung tissue. The source is a woman aged 65 to 85 with non-small cell lung cancer.

To note about this clonotype: The junction shows a germline mismatch at one end, possibly a read error. The chain couples TRBV12-3 or TRBV12-4 to TRBJ1-2, with 10 positions matching TRBD1. CDR3 length: 14 residues. The chain's CDR3 is CASSFGQGDYSYTF. Written as DNA, the CDR3 is TGTGCCAGTAGTTTTGGACAGGGGGACTATAGCTACACCTTC.

In this sample, this clonotype turned up a few times. The chain combines TRBV29-1 with TRBJ2-7; 7 bases line up with TRBD2. Germline-derived CDR1 and CDR2 are SQVTM and ANQGSEA. The CDR3 extends over 11 amino acids. The CDR3 nucleotides are TGCAGTGTTAGATGCGGGAGCGAGCAGTACTTC. Translation: CSVRCGSEQYF.

About this clonotype itself: Germline and junction disagree at one end, which may indicate a read error. This rearrangement joins TRBV6-2 or TRBV6-3 to TRBJ2-1; TRBD2 is a possible D gene (5 bases). This CDR3 is 17 amino acids long. The germline CDR1 and CDR2 sequences are MNHEY and SVGEGT. CDR3 in amino acids: CASGYASGPFYGNKQLF. The CDR3 nucleotides are TGTGCCAGCGGTTACGCTAGTGGGCCGTTCTACGGGAATAAGCAGCTCTTC.

A remark on this clonotype: Since a much larger clone is just one base distant, this may be a read error. J is TRBJ2-4 and V is TRBV5-6; 8 positions match TRBD1. V gave up 10 bases and J gave up 1 base; unmatched junction bases: 7. This CDR3 is built from 14 residues. From germline, CDR1 is SGHDT and CDR2 YYEEEE. The CDR3 bases are TGTGCCTCCTCAGGGGGCGCCGCCAAAAACATTCAGTACTTC. Translating it yields CASSGGAAKNIQYF.

This clonotype was detected once. No conserved phenylalanine or tryptophan is present at the end of the CDR3, so a read error is the likely explanation. This chain joins TRBV6-5 and TRBJ2-3; perhaps TRBD2 as D (6 bases). This CDR3 spans 17 amino acids. Germline V CDR1 and CDR2: MNHEY, SVGAGI. The CDR3 region is CASSYSGGTRYPETQYL. The CDR3 DNA follows: TGTGCCAGCAGTTACTCTGGAGGGACTCGCTACCCAGAAACGCAGTATCTT.

Only one count was recorded for this clonotype. This may be a read error, as it is one base from a much larger clone. V is TRBV11-2 and J is TRBJ1-1; D is possibly TRBD1 (5 bases). The germline V gene has CDR1 SGHAT and CDR2 FQNNGV. The V and J ends lost 3 bases and 11 bases respectively, with 10 bases between them. This CDR3 has 11 amino acids. This CDR3 reads CASSFGGDAFF. As DNA, the CDR3 is TGTGCCAGCAGCTTTGGGGGTGATGCTTTCTTT.

Comment on this clonotype: The junction shows a germline mismatch at one end, possibly a read error. The CDR3 region is CSVAVTGENEEFF. Written as DNA, the CDR3 is TGCAGCGTTGCAGTAACAGGGGAGAATGAGGAGTTCTTC. The gene calls are TRBV29-1 and TRBJ2-1, with 7 bases lining up with TRBD1. Germline-derived CDR1 and CDR2 are SQVTM and ANQGSEA. This CDR3 spans 13 amino acids.

As regards this clonotype: One junction end disagrees with the germline gene, perhaps due to a read error. V is TRBV6-6 and J is TRBJ2-2, with a possible D match to TRBD2 (6 bases). CDR3 length: 16 residues. Germline-derived CDR1 and CDR2 are MNHNY and SVGAGI (reference sequence). DNA for the CDR3: TGTGACAGCCACGTCTTGGTAGGAGGTGACACCGGGGGGCTGTTTTTT. Translating it yields CDSHVLVGGDTGGLFF.

The chain carries TRBV21-1 and TRBJ2-1; whether TRBD1, the table's D call, matches the DNA was not checked. TRBV21-1 is listed as a pseudogene. This CDR3 region has 18 residues. The CDR3 sequence is CASSKAHRTPGPYNEQFF. The CDR3 DNA is TGCGCCAGCAGCAAAGCCCACCGGACCCCGGGACCGTACAATGAGCAGTTCTTC.

This clonotype was detected once. The germline gene is not matched at one end of the junction; a read error may be the cause. V usage is TRBV12-3 or TRBV12-4 and J usage is TRBJ2-5; a possible D gene is TRBD2 (5 bases). This CDR3 has 14 residues. The CDR3 loop reads CAGSHLMAGETQYF. The CDR3 DNA reads TGTGCCGGCAGCCACTTAATGGCGGGAGAGACCCAGTACTTC.

This chain connects TRBV30 to TRBJ1-5; D gene ambiguous. The CDR3 covers 13 residues. V lost 5 bases, J lost 1 base, and 9 bases lay in between. The germline gives CDR1 GTSNPN, CDR2 SVGIG (reference sequence). This CDR3 is CAWCRDSNQPQHF. CDR3 bases: TGTGCCTGGTGTCGTGACAGCAATCAGCCCCAGCATTTT.

This clonotype was counted a few times. This may be a read error, as it is one base from a much larger clone. The J gene is TRBJ1-1, the V gene TRBV5-5; 7 bases are a match to TRBD1. The length of the CDR3 is 13 residues. In germline, CDR1 is SGHKS, CDR2 YYEKEE (reference sequence). For the CDR3, the DNA is TGTGTCAGCAGCTGGGGGACAGCTAATGAAGCTTTCTTT. Translation gives CVSSWGTANEAFF.

This clonotype turned up a few times. V and J are TRBV24-1 and TRBJ2-1; 7 positions match TRBD1. The CDR3 loop spans 19 amino acids. CDR1 KGHDR and CDR2 SFDVKD come from the germline V gene. V shed 3 bases, J shed 2 bases, and the junction held 15 bases outside the gene matches. In nucleotides, the CDR3 is TGTGCCACCAGTGATACGCTTACTAGAGGGGGCGCGACCTACAATGAGCAGTTCTTC. Amino acid sequence: CATSDTLTRGGATYNEQFF.

For this clonotype: The junction shows a germline mismatch at one end, possibly a read error. The CDR3 coding sequence is TGTGCCAACAGTTACGGGGAGTCCACAGATATGCAGTATTTT. Translation: CANSYGESTDMQYF. The V gene is TRBV6-2 or TRBV6-3, the J gene TRBJ2-3, with D possibly being TRBD2 (5 bases). CDR3 length equals 14 residues. CDR1 and CDR2 from the germline V gene are MNHEY and SVGEGT.

Notes on this clonotype: This could be a read error, since a much larger clone is one nucleotide away. The rearrangement uses TRBV20-1 and TRBJ2-1; D possibly uses TRBD1 or TRBD2 (5 bases each). Germline assignment: CDR1 DFQATT and CDR2 SNEGSKA (reference sequence). This CDR3 has 13 amino acids. Deletions cut 0 bases from V and 10 bases from J, with 13 bases between. The CDR3 nucleotides are TGCAGTGCTAGAGATCGCAGTCGGGGCGAGCAGTTCTTC. This encodes CSARDRSRGEQFF.

The V gene is TRBV11-1, the J gene TRBJ2-3; 7 bases line up with TRBD2. The CDR3 loop spans 16 amino acids. The germline V gene encodes CDR1 SGHAT and CDR2 FQDESV (reference sequence). V was pared by 5 bases and J by 8 bases, with 16 bases of the junction left unmatched. CDR3 in amino acids: CASSNDGPAGRGTQYF. CDR3 in DNA: TGTGCCAGCAGCAATGACGGACCAGCGGGACGCGGTACGCAGTATTTT.

V gene TRBV6-1 combines with J gene TRBJ2-7; D is undetermined. Germline lookup yields CDR1 MNHNS and CDR2 SASEGT. This CDR3 is built from 14 residues. V lost 1 base and J lost 4, with 11 bases in between. The CDR3 loop reads CASSEVENAYEQYF. As DNA, the CDR3 is TGTGCCAGCAGTGAAGTGGAGAATGCGTACGAGCAGTACTTC.

The chain employs TRBV13 and TRBJ2-5; tentative D call: TRBD1 (6 bases). This CDR3 is 15 amino acids long. Trimming pared 2 bases from V and 5 bases from J, leaving 15 bases between. Germline V lookup: CDR1 PRHDT, CDR2 FYEKMQ (reference sequence). Here the CDR3 reads CASSLRQGRLETQYF. CDR3 nucleotide sequence: TGTGCCAGCAGCTTACGGCAGGGGCGCCTTGAGACCCAGTACTTC.

As regards this clonotype: The junction departs from the called germline gene at one end, perhaps through a read error. This chain uses TRBV12-3 or TRBV12-4 with TRBJ2-5; TRBD2 matches 7 bases. The CDR3 runs 14 residues. The CDR3 loop is CASSRLMAGEAQYF. The CDR3 DNA reads TGTGCCAGCAGTCGCTTAATGGCGGGAGAGGCCCAGTACTTC.

Worth noting for this clonotype: Lacking the conserved final phenylalanine or tryptophan, this CDR3 likely reflects a read error. The chain couples TRBV29-1 to TRBJ2-3; D not certain. This CDR3 contains 10 residues. CDR1 and CDR2 from the germline V gene are SQVTM and ANQGSEA. Trimming shortened V by 8 bases and J by 8 bases, and 11 bases separated the two germline ends. The CDR3 region has the DNA TGCAGCATTGTAATCGGTACGCAGTATTTG. Translating it yields CSIVIGTQYL.

Note on this clonotype: One end of the junction fails to match germline, which may point to a read error. The chain has TRBV4-1 and TRBJ2-2; TRBD1 matches 8 bases. Germline V lookup: CDR1 MGHRA, CDR2 YSYEKL. There are 18 residues in the CDR3. CDR3 residues: CANGPGEGRGRVTGELFF. In nucleotides, the CDR3 is TGCGCCAACGGCCCTGGCGAGGGCAGGGGGCGAGTTACCGGTGAGCTGTTTTTT.

As regards this clonotype: Mismatch with germline at one junction end may stem from a read error. This rearrangement joins TRBV6-5 to TRBJ2-7, with 8 bases lining up with TRBD1. The germline CDR1 and CDR2 sequences are MNHEY and SVGAGI. CDR3 size: 13 residues. This CDR3 reads CAATGQGRIERYF. CDR3 in DNA: TGTGCCGCCACAGGACAGGGTCGCATAGAGCGGTACTTC.